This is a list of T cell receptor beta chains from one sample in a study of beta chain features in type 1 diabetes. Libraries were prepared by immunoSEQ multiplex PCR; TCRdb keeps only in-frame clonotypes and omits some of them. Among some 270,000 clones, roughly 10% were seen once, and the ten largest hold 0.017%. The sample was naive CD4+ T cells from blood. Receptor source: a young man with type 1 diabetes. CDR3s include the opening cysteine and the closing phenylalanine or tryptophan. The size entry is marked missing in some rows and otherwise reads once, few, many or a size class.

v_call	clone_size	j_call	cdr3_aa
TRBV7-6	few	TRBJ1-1	CASSLGGTGWYLNTEAFF
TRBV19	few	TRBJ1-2	CASSMGMEGYTF
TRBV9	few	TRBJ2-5	CASSVAGGGETQYF
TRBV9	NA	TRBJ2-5	CASSARMQETQYF
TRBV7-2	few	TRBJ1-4	CASSLAGGSQKLFF
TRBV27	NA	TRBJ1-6	CASSYSLYNSPLHF
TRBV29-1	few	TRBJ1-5	CSAVLTGINQPQHF
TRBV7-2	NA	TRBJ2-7	CASSLDPDRLYEQYF
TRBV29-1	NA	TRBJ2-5	CSAGRDKQETQYF
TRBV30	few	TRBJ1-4	CAWSGGTGGEKLFF
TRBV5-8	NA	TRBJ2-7	CASSSLTGNAYEQYF
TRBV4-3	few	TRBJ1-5	CASSQDFQGFNQPQHF
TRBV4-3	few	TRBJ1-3	CASSQDPTGTGTGNTIYF
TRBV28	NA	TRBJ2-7	CASRQGGTLSYEQYF
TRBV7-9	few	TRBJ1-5	CASSLGGDQPQHF
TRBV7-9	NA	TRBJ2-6	CASSLAYGANVLTF